The present T cell receptor (beta chain) was sequenced within a study of blood T cells in healthy people across ages. Note on this clonotype: The antigen is undetermined.

With a J-beta primer mix and a sample-barcoded 5' primer, a second PCR ran roughly 6 to 11 cycles. From the 5' RACE reads, TCRdb called clonotypes with MiXCR, one entry per CDR3 protein. The top ten hold 2.5% to 3.5% of the sample, which has hundreds of thousands of distinct CDR3 sequences, around a quarter seen once. Notes on the study in general: With age, beta diversity per million T cells declined roughly linearly, significantly by 30 to 40.

V lost 5 bases and J 0 bases, leaving 7 bases between the germline ends. Germline values: CDR1 SEHNR, CDR2 FQNEAQ (reference sequence). This CDR3 comprises 13 residues. The same data also went into a second study, on T cells of mothers and their children. From that study: Slightly higher but non-significant overlap marked related mother-child pairs versus unrelated pairs.

The sequence was collected from a boy younger than 18 in good health. Input material: blood. The chain couples TRBV7-9 to TRBJ1-2, with D unresolved. The CDR3 DNA sequence: TGTGCCAGCAGCATTAGTGCTAACTATGGCTACACCTTC. Encoded protein: CASSISANYGYTF. Looking up the rest from reference TRBV7-9 and TRBJ1-2 gives the full variable domain: DTGVSQNPRHKITKRGQNVTFRCDPISEHNRLYWYRQTLGQGPEFLTYFQNEAQLEKSRLLSDRFSAERPKGSFSTLEIQRTEQGDSAMYLCASSISANYGYTFGSGTRLTVV.